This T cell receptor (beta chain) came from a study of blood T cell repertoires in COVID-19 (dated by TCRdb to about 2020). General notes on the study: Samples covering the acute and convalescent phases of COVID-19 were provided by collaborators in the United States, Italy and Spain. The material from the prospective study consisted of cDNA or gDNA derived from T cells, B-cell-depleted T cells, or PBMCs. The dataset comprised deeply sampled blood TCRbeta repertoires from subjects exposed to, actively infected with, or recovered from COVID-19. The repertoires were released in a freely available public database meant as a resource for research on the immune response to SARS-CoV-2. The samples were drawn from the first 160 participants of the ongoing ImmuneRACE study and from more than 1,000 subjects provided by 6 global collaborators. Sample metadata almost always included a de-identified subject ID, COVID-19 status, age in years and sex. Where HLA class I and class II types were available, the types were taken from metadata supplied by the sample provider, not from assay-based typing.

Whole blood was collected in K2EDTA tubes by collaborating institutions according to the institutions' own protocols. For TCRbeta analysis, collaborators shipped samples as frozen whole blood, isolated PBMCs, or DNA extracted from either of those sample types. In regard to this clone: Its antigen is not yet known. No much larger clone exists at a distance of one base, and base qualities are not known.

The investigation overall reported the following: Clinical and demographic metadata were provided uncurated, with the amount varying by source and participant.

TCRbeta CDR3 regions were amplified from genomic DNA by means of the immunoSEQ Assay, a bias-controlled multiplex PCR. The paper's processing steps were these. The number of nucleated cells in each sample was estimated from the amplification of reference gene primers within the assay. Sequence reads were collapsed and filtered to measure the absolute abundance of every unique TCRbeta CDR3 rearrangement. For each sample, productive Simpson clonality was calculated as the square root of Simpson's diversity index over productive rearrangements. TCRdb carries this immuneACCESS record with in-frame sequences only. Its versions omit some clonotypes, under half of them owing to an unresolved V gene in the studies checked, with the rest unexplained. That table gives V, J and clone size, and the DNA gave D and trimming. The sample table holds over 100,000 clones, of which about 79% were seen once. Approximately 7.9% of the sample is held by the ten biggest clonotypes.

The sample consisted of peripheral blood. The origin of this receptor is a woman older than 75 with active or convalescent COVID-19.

The CDR3 amino acid sequence is: CASSVGAPGQGAGELFF. The DNA sequence is TGTGCCAGCAGCGTAGGGGCGCCGGGACAGGGGGCCGGGGAGCTGTTTTTT. Here the chain combines TRBV9 and TRBJ2-2; TRBD1 aligns with 11 central bases. After removal of 0 bases from V and 6 bases from J, the junction retains 7 bases not matched to a gene. From the germline V gene, CDR1 is SGDLS and CDR2 is YYNGEE. The CDR3 measures 17 amino acids from cysteine to phenylalanine. This entry keeps only the CDR3 DNA: 51 bases, framed from base 1.